This TCR beta chain appears in the sequencing data of a study of tumor and adjacent non-tumor tissue in lung cancer. Study-wide context: Each sample yielded around 4.2 million productive TCRbeta reads on average.

The library came from three nested PCR rounds adapted from ARM-PCR protocols. TCRdb fed the multiplex PCR reads into MiXCR, producing one record per CDR3 protein. The sample yields approximately 79,000 distinct CDR3 sequences, about 61% seen once. This sample's RNA came from whole unsorted tissue. The V and J ends lost 7 bases and 4 bases, in that order; junction bases with no gene match: 11. CDR1 and CDR2 (germline): MDHEN, SYDVKM. There are 15 residues in the CDR3. The V call is TRBV28, the J call TRBJ2-7; 9 bases map to TRBD2. The sequencing input was lung tumor tissue. This clonotype was sampled from a man between 65 and 80 years old with non-small cell lung cancer. In DNA form, the CDR3 reads TGTGCCAGCACCCCTCGGCGGGGGGGCGAATACGAGCAGTACTTC. It codes for CASTPRRGGEYEQYF.